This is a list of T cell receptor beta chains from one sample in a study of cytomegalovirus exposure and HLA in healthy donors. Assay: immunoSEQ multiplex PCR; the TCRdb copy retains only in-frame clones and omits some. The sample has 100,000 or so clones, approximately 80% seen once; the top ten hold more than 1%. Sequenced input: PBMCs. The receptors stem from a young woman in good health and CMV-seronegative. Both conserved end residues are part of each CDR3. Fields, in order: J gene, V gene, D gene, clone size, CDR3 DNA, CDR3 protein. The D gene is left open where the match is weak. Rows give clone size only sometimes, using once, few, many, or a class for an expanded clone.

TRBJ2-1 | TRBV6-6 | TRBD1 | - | TGTGCCAGCAGTTTAGACAGGGTCTCCTACAATGAGCAGTTCTTC | CASSLDRVSYNEQFF
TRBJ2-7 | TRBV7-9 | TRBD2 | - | TGTGCCAGCAGCCCTAGCGGGACCTCCCACGAGCAGTACTTC | CASSPSGTSHEQYF
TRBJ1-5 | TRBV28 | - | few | TGTGCCAGCAGTTCTCCGCCCAGTCCCCAGCATTTT | CASSSPPSPQHF
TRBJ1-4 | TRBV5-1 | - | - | TGCGCCAGCAGCATGGACAGCACTAATGAAAAACTGTTTTTT | CASSMDSTNEKLFF
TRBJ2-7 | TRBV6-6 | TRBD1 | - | TGTGCCAGCACCCCGGGACAGGGCTACGAGCAGTACTTC | CASTPGQGYEQYF
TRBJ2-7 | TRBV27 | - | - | TGTGCCAGCAACCCCCTAGCGAGTAGTCCCTACGAGCAGTACTTC | CASNPLASSPYEQYF
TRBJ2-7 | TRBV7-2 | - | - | TGTGCCAGCAGCTTAAAGTGGTCGGGATTTTACGAGCAGTACTTC | CASSLKWSGFYEQYF
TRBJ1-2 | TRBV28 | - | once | TGTGCCAGCGGGCACCCGTTGGAAAATGGCTACACCTTC | CASGHPLENGYTF
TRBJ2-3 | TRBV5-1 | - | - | TGCGCCAGCAGCCGGACAGTGTCCACAGATACGCAGTATTTT | CASSRTVSTDTQYF
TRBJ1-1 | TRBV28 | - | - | TGTGCCAGCAGTTCCCCAGGGGATAACACTGAAGCTTTCTTT | CASSSPGDNTEAFF
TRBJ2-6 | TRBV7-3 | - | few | TGTGCCAGCAGCAGTACGGGGTACGCTGGGGCCAACGTCCTGACTTTC | CASSSTGYAGANVLTF
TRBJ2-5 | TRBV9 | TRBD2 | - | TGTGCCAGCAGCGTAGCGGGGGGGCAGTGGGAGACCCAGTACTTC | CASSVAGGQWETQYF
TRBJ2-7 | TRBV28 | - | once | TGTGCCAGCAGCCAGACAGAATCCTACGAGCAGTACTTC | CASSQTESYEQYF